This T cell receptor (beta chain) emerged from a study of blood T cell repertoires in COVID-19. Study as a whole: Whether acute or convalescent, the COVID-19 samples came from the United States, Italy and Spain. PBMCs, B-cell-depleted T cells, or T cells were the source of the cDNA or gDNA that made up the material.

From germline, CDR1 is LNHDA and CDR2 SQIVND (reference sequence). Trimming removed 3 bases at V and 6 bases at J, with 14 bases between. The CDR3 has 14 amino acids. Authors' methods: Amplification with reference gene primers provided the estimates of nucleated cell counts. Repertoires were generated with immunoSEQ multiplex PCR, while TCRdb's copy carries only in-frame clones and drops some. The DNA gave D and trimming, while V, J and clone size come from that table. The sample records approximately 200,000 clones, approximately 85% being singletons. This TCR was sampled from a human donor with active or convalescent COVID-19. The donor label of this sample is uncertain. Sample: peripheral blood. The chain has TRBV19 and TRBJ1-2, with TRBD1 as a possible D gene (5 bases). CDR3 bases: TGTGCCAGTAGTATTCGCCGCCAGGGTCATGGCTACACCTTC. The encoded protein is CASSIRRQGHGYTF.